This entry is about one T cell receptor beta chain. No cognate antigen has been identified for it. No much larger clonotype is one base removed from it; base qualities were not supplied. The treatment or condition tag for this specimen amounts to: some 20 received Ad26.COV2.S at low or high dose, single or two shots; several received placebo; per-sample allocation not given. Repertoires of vaccine and placebo recipients were sequenced from samples taken on day 63 after the first injection. Between 29 July and 7 August 2020, Cohort 1b enrolled approximately 26 adults aged 18-55 years at one site in Boston, USA. Ad26.COV2.S was a replication-incompetent adenovirus type 26 vector that expressed a prefusion-stabilized SARS-CoV-2 spike protein derived from the original Wuhan strain. CDR1 and CDR2, looked up from the germline V gene, are MDHEN and SYDVKM. V trim: 8 bases; J trim: 6 bases; unmatched bases: 15. Its CDR3 holds 16 amino acids, cysteine through phenylalanine. Only the CDR3 region is kept as DNA, spanning 48 bases read in frame from base 1.

The immunoSEQ Assay was used to sequence TCRbeta CDR3 regions. After extraction, genomic DNA underwent amplification by bias-controlled multiplex PCR, followed by high-throughput sequencing. Turning to the authors' computational methods: Collapsing and filtering of sequences were performed to quantify the absolute abundance of each unique TCRbeta CDR3 region. Usable DNA was measured by amplifying reference genes present in all nucleated cells, and TCRbeta template counts were normalized to that usable DNA to estimate T cell fraction. Repertoire TCRs were annotated as SARS-CoV-2-specific when V gene, CDR3 amino acid sequence and J gene were exactly matched to a known reactive TCR set. The reference SARS-CoV-2 TCR set came from MIRA and was filtered for enrichment in COVID-19-positive ImmuneCODE repertoires, removing public or cross-reactive TCRs. Drawing on the MIRA antigens, annotated TCRs were analysed further at the level of specific ORF or position within ORF. Breadth was defined as the number of annotated unique rearrangements divided by the total number of unique productive rearrangements, and depth was defined as the summed frequency of the annotated unique rearrangements. Two-sided Wilcoxon rank-sum tests were used to compare TCR breadth between groups. TCRdb carries this immuneACCESS record with in-frame sequences only. Its versions omit some clonotypes, under half of them owing to an unresolved V gene in the studies checked, with the rest unexplained. Clonal size and the V and J genes are those of that table, whereas D and trimming came from the DNA. A total of 440,000 or so clones appear in this sample, 90% of them only once. The ten top clones hold more than 3.5% of the sample.

The data originate from a study of Ad26.COV2.S vaccination and SARS-CoV-2 variants (dated by TCRdb to 2020 to 2023). The study in broad terms: Vaccine-arm donors were drawn from COV1001, a multicentre, randomized, double-blind, placebo-controlled phase I-IIa trial of Ad26.COV2.S in healthy adults. Ad26.COV2.S was administered intramuscularly at 5 x 10^10 or 1 x 10^11 viral particles, either as a single shot or as two shots given 56 days apart. TCRbeta repertoire sequencing served as the tool for gauging how specific and how broad the SARS-CoV-2-reactive T cell receptors were following Ad26.COV2.S vaccination. A total of around 32 samples were included in the TCR-sequenced set, comprising 19 Ad26.COV2.S vaccine recipients, 5 placebo recipients and 8 SARS-CoV-2 convalescent individuals. Participants in the trial were split at random into five groups of five each, receiving low-dose or high-dose Ad26.COV2.S once or twice, or else placebo on both occasions. Investigators did not know the trial group allocation while performing experiments and assessing outcomes.

Study-wide conclusions, independent of this receptor: Comparing responses between vaccine doses or regimens was not something the study was powered to do. The authors noted that the TCR breadth and depth analyses may have underestimated total T cell responses. Substantial breadth of spike-specific CD8+ and CD4+ T cell responses was reported after vaccination. Compared with placebo recipients, Ad26.COV2.S recipients showed higher spike-specific TCR breadth (P = 0.0014). Comparable non-spike TCR breadth was observed between vaccine and placebo recipients, consistent with only spike being contained in the vaccine.

This sequence uses TRBV28 and TRBJ2-3; the junction holds 9 bases that match TRBD2. The sample was peripheral blood, taken in a trial of Ad26.COV2.S vaccine versus placebo. The clonotype originates from a person between 18 and 65 years old who received the Ad26.COV2.S COVID-19 vaccine or a placebo. The CDR3 region has the sequence CASHLGAGGPRDTQYF. At the DNA level, the sequence is TGTGCCAGCCACCTAGGGGCGGGAGGGCCGCGGGATACGCAGTATTTT.